This is a list of T cell receptor beta chains from one sample in a study of blood T cell repertoires in COVID-19. Generated by immunoSEQ multiplex PCR, the TCRdb table keeps only in-frame clones and is missing some. Among roughly 76,000 clones listed, around 89% were seen once. Source material: PBMCs or T cells enriched from blood (not recorded which). The receptors were sampled from a woman aged 50 to 65 with acute COVID-19. CDR3s include the opening cysteine and the closing phenylalanine or tryptophan. A D gene is named only where the DNA matches it firmly. Clone size appears in some rows only: once, few, many, or a class for an expanded clone.

CDR3aa: CASRIQGSTDTQYF
CDR3nt: TGCGCCAGCAGAATACAGGGTTCCACAGATACGCAGTATTTT
d_gene: NA
j_gene: TRBJ2-3
abundance: NA
v_gene: TRBV5-1

CDR3aa: CASSLLYREAGNTNEQFF
CDR3nt: TGTGCCAGCAGCTTACTTTACAGGGAAGCGGGAAATACGAATGAGCAGTTCTTC
d_gene: NA
j_gene: TRBJ2-1
abundance: NA
v_gene: TRBV7-2

CDR3aa: CASSGDINQPQHF
CDR3nt: TGTGCCAGTAGTGGGGACATTAATCAGCCCCAGCATTTT
d_gene: NA
j_gene: TRBJ1-5
abundance: NA
v_gene: TRBV19

CDR3aa: CSASHGGMNTEAFF
CDR3nt: TGCAGTGCTAGTCATGGGGGGATGAACACTGAAGCTTTCTTT
d_gene: NA
j_gene: TRBJ1-1
abundance: many
v_gene: TRBV20-1

CDR3aa: CASSPFKDSTEAFF
CDR3nt: TGTGCCAGTAGTCCGTTTAAGGACAGCACTGAAGCTTTCTTT
d_gene: NA
j_gene: TRBJ1-1
abundance: NA
v_gene: TRBV19

CDR3aa: CASGASRTGGPSSYNEQFF
CDR3nt: TGTGCCAGCGGGGCTTCGCGGACAGGGGGCCCTAGCTCCTACAATGAGCAGTTCTTC
d_gene: TRBD1
j_gene: TRBJ2-1
abundance: NA
v_gene: TRBV7-9

CDR3aa: CASSSVSGLVSQQYF
CDR3nt: TGTGCCAGCAGTTCAGTTTCGGGACTAGTCTCGCAGCAGTATTTT
d_gene: TRBD2
j_gene: TRBJ2-3
abundance: once
v_gene: TRBV6-5

CDR3aa: CASSLEPGQGFEQYF
CDR3nt: TGCGCCAGCAGCTTAGAACCGGGACAGGGTTTCGAGCAGTACTTC
d_gene: TRBD1
j_gene: TRBJ2-7
abundance: NA
v_gene: TRBV5-1

CDR3aa: CASGLVVGGEQPQHF
CDR3nt: TGTGCTAGTGGTTTGGTAGTAGGGGGCGAACAGCCCCAGCATTTT
d_gene: TRBD1
j_gene: TRBJ1-5
abundance: once
v_gene: TRBV12-5

CDR3aa: CASSSRNRLRGWDNEQFF
CDR3nt: TGTGCCAGCAGTTCCCGCAACCGTCTCAGGGGATGGGACAATGAGCAGTTCTTC
d_gene: NA
j_gene: TRBJ2-1
abundance: once
v_gene: TRBV27

CDR3aa: CASSFGQSYEQYF
CDR3nt: TGTGCCAGCAGTTTTGGGCAGTCCTACGAGCAGTACTTC
d_gene: NA
j_gene: TRBJ2-7
abundance: NA
v_gene: TRBV12-3/TRBV12-4

CDR3aa: CASSHNSGANVLTF
CDR3nt: TGTGCCAGCAGCCACAACTCTGGGGCCAACGTCCTGACTTTC
d_gene: NA
j_gene: TRBJ2-6
abundance: NA
v_gene: TRBV3-1/TRBV3-2

CDR3aa: CASSQHGTNEKLFF
CDR3nt: TGCGCCAGCAGCCAACACGGAACTAATGAAAAACTGTTTTTT
d_gene: NA
j_gene: TRBJ1-4
abundance: NA
v_gene: TRBV4-3

CDR3aa: CASSPIRGNQPQHF
CDR3nt: TGTGCCAGCAGCCCGATCCGGGGCAATCAGCCCCAGCATTTT
d_gene: NA
j_gene: TRBJ1-5
abundance: NA
v_gene: TRBV4-2

CDR3aa: CASTPRGQAYGYTF
CDR3nt: TGTGCCAGTACCCCGAGGGGACAGGCCTATGGCTACACCTTC
d_gene: TRBD1
j_gene: TRBJ1-2
abundance: once
v_gene: TRBV19

CDR3aa: CASGSGQGSTDTQYF
CDR3nt: TGTGCTAGTGGTAGCGGACAGGGCAGCACAGATACGCAGTATTTT
d_gene: TRBD1
j_gene: TRBJ2-3
abundance: NA
v_gene: TRBV12-5

CDR3aa: CASSIDHWDIYGYTF
CDR3nt: TGTGCCAGTAGTATAGATCACTGGGACATCTATGGCTACACCTTC
d_gene: NA
j_gene: TRBJ1-2
abundance: NA
v_gene: TRBV19

CDR3aa: CASSATGTSGYNEQFF
CDR3nt: TGTGCCAGCAGCGCCACCGGGACTAGCGGTTACAATGAGCAGTTCTTC
d_gene: TRBD2
j_gene: TRBJ2-1
abundance: NA
v_gene: TRBV9

CDR3aa: CASRNEGTSGRWFF
CDR3nt: TGTGCCAGCAGGAATGAGGGGACTAGCGGGAGGTGGTTCTTC
d_gene: TRBD2
j_gene: TRBJ2-1
abundance: NA
v_gene: TRBV2

CDR3aa: CASSQKTGGFTEAFF
CDR3nt: TGTGCCAGCAGTCAAAAAACAGGGGGCTTCACTGAAGCTTTCTTT
d_gene: TRBD1
j_gene: TRBJ1-1
abundance: NA
v_gene: TRBV6-2/TRBV6-3

CDR3aa: CASTATGLSGNTIYF
CDR3nt: TGCGCCAGCACCGCGACAGGGCTATCTGGAAACACCATATATTTT
d_gene: TRBD1
j_gene: TRBJ1-3
abundance: NA
v_gene: TRBV5-1

CDR3aa: CASSFGTGGFGYTF
CDR3nt: TGCGCCAGCAGCTTTGGGACAGGGGGTTTTGGCTACACCTTC
d_gene: TRBD1
j_gene: TRBJ1-2
abundance: NA
v_gene: TRBV5-1

CDR3aa: CASSATSGGPYGETQYF
CDR3nt: TGTGCCAGCAGCGCTACTAGCGGGGGACCTTATGGGGAGACCCAGTACTTC
d_gene: TRBD2
j_gene: TRBJ2-5
abundance: NA
v_gene: TRBV5-6

CDR3aa: CASSLDPASPTQYF
CDR3nt: TGTGCCAGCAGCTTAGATCCGGCTAGCCCGACCCAGTACTTC
d_gene: NA
j_gene: TRBJ2-5
abundance: NA
v_gene: TRBV11-3

CDR3aa: CASSSPGGNTEAFF
CDR3nt: TGTGCCAGCAGCTCCCCAGGAGGGAACACTGAAGCTTTCTTT
d_gene: NA
j_gene: TRBJ1-1
abundance: NA
v_gene: TRBV7-3

CDR3aa: CASSPVRESTDTQYF
CDR3nt: TGTGCCAGCTCACCAGTCAGGGAATCCACAGATACGCAGTATTTT
d_gene: NA
j_gene: TRBJ2-3
abundance: NA
v_gene: TRBV18

CDR3aa: CASSLVGIGSYEQYF
CDR3nt: TGTGCCAGCAGCTTAGTCGGAATCGGGTCCTACGAGCAGTACTTC
d_gene: NA
j_gene: TRBJ2-7
abundance: NA
v_gene: TRBV7-2

CDR3aa: CASSSVQVYEQFF
CDR3nt: TGTGCCAGTTCCTCCGTGCAGGTTTATGAGCAGTTCTTC
d_gene: NA
j_gene: TRBJ2-1
abundance: NA
v_gene: TRBV19

CDR3aa: CASSLVTAGELFF
CDR3nt: TGTGCCAGCAGCTTAGTCACTGCCGGGGAGCTGTTTTTT
d_gene: NA
j_gene: TRBJ2-2
abundance: once
v_gene: TRBV7-2

CDR3aa: CASSPYVSGTGRETQYF
CDR3nt: TGTGCCAGCAGCCCCTATGTATCCGGGACAGGGCGGGAGACCCAGTACTTC
d_gene: TRBD1
j_gene: TRBJ2-5
abundance: NA
v_gene: TRBV7-8

CDR3aa: CASSTLRTAGGYGYTF
CDR3nt: TGTGCCAGCAGTACCCTCCGAACGGCAGGGGGCTATGGCTACACCTTC
d_gene: TRBD1
j_gene: TRBJ1-2
abundance: NA
v_gene: TRBV27

CDR3aa: CASSVAGGAGQPQHF
CDR3nt: TGTGCCAGCAGTGTTGCAGGGGGCGCGGGTCAGCCCCAGCATTTT
d_gene: TRBD1
j_gene: TRBJ1-5
abundance: NA
v_gene: TRBV6-4

CDR3aa: CASISDSNTEAFF
CDR3nt: TGTGCCAGCATCTCGGACAGTAACACTGAAGCTTTCTTT
d_gene: NA
j_gene: TRBJ1-1
abundance: NA
v_gene: TRBV2

CDR3aa: CASIQGTRQDEKLFF
CDR3nt: TGTGCCAGTATCCAAGGGACCCGACAGGATGAAAAACTGTTTTTT
d_gene: NA
j_gene: TRBJ1-4
abundance: NA
v_gene: TRBV19

CDR3aa: CASSHPRTSGSTDTQYF
CDR3nt: TGTGCCAGCAGCCATCCGCGGACTAGCGGGAGCACAGATACGCAGTATTTT
d_gene: TRBD2
j_gene: TRBJ2-3
abundance: NA
v_gene: TRBV14

CDR3aa: CASSGYRGNTEAFF
CDR3nt: TGCGCCAGCAGTGGTTACAGGGGGAACACTGAAGCTTTCTTT
d_gene: TRBD1
j_gene: TRBJ1-1
abundance: NA
v_gene: TRBV10-1

CDR3aa: CASSLVAGTTPEQYF
CDR3nt: TGTGCCAGCAGCTTAGTGGCCGGGACTACCCCCGAGCAGTACTTC
d_gene: TRBD2
j_gene: TRBJ2-7
abundance: NA
v_gene: TRBV7-9

CDR3aa: CASSQEISGGPSYNEQFF
CDR3nt: TGTGCCAGCAGCCAAGAGATAAGCGGTGGGCCCTCCTACAATGAGCAGTTCTTC
d_gene: NA
j_gene: TRBJ2-1
abundance: NA
v_gene: TRBV14

CDR3aa: CASSPRLAASTDTQYF
CDR3nt: TGTGCCAGCAGTCCCAGACTAGCGGCTAGCACAGATACGCAGTATTTT
d_gene: TRBD2
j_gene: TRBJ2-3
abundance: NA
v_gene: TRBV2

CDR3aa: CASSQDGQGVQPQHF
CDR3nt: TGCGCCAGCAGCCAAGATGGGCAGGGGGTTCAGCCCCAGCATTTT
d_gene: TRBD1
j_gene: TRBJ1-5
abundance: NA
v_gene: TRBV4-1

CDR3aa: CATSAGGKGTEAFF
CDR3nt: TGTGCCACCAGTGCTGGGGGCAAGGGCACTGAAGCTTTCTTT
d_gene: NA
j_gene: TRBJ1-1
abundance: few
v_gene: TRBV24-1